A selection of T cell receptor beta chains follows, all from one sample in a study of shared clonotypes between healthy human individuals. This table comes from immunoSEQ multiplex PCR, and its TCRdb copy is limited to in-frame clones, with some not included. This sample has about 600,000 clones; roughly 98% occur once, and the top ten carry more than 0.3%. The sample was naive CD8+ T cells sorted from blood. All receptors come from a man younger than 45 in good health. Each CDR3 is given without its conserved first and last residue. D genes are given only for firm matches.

ASSVGGTGYEQY	TRBJ2-7	TRBD1	TRBV9
ASSVIGLGSYEQY	TRBJ2-7	-	TRBV2
ASSLGYKGLPYEQY	TRBJ2-7	-	TRBV11-2
ASSQHIAGSSYEQY	TRBJ2-7	TRBD2	TRBV4-1
ASGNRVNQPQH	TRBJ1-5	-	TRBV27
ASSLSEGIKRLF	TRBJ2-2	-	TRBV28
ASTAGRKSYEQY	TRBJ2-7	TRBD2	TRBV5-4
ASSLGIVQGNTEAF	TRBJ1-1	-	TRBV11-2
SVEGSSERHTDTQY	TRBJ2-3	-	TRBV29-1
ASSLVSGSSYEQY	TRBJ2-7	TRBD2	TRBV11-2
ASSLASGHNEQF	TRBJ2-1	-	TRBV7-7
ASSPRDVREQY	TRBJ2-7	-	TRBV13
ASSKLAERSETQY	TRBJ2-5	TRBD2	TRBV6-5
ASSLRRARETQY	TRBJ2-5	-	TRBV7-2
ASSFAYGELSYEQY	TRBJ2-7	-	TRBV5-5
ASSLRQVYTYEQY	TRBJ2-7	-	TRBV5-8
ASSLNRGYEQY	TRBJ2-7	-	TRBV27
ASSETQGTYEQY	TRBJ2-7	-	TRBV2
ASSEGGLEQF	TRBJ2-1	-	TRBV4-3
ASSSRDSGAGELF	TRBJ2-2	-	TRBV7-9
SVEVTDRGSYEQY	TRBJ2-7	TRBD1	TRBV29-1
ASSLYSGRADTQY	TRBJ2-3	TRBD2	TRBV7-2
ASSLGVPLDTQY	TRBJ2-3	-	TRBV5-1
ASSPRLAGQVDDTGELF	TRBJ2-2	TRBD2	TRBV4-1
ASSSITGASGTDTQY	TRBJ2-3	-	TRBV11-2
ATNFHSTTNTEAF	TRBJ1-1	-	TRBV6-1
ASSFLTRDGNTGELF	TRBJ2-2	-	TRBV28
ASSRGTSVEQF	TRBJ2-1	TRBD2	TRBV6-5
ASSSLDRAGEQY	TRBJ2-7	TRBD1	TRBV7-3
SVLRGSYNEQF	TRBJ2-1	-	TRBV29-1
ASSLSILRTGGPYNEQF	TRBJ2-1	TRBD2	TRBV27
ASSFLSGRAYDEQY	TRBJ2-7	TRBD2	TRBV7-9
ASSYTGSNTEAF	TRBJ1-1	-	TRBV6-6
ASSLSGARELF	TRBJ2-2	-	TRBV28
ASREGQGTLYEQY	TRBJ2-7	TRBD1	TRBV2
ASSLKWDGEREGPETQY	TRBJ2-5	TRBD2	TRBV5-4
ASSLALSLKETQY	TRBJ2-5	-	TRBV5-1
ASSLTTAGGYDYGYT	TRBJ1-2	TRBD1	TRBV5-1
ASRPGQGAQPQH	TRBJ1-5	TRBD1	TRBV27
ASSWRQAEETQY	TRBJ2-5	-	TRBV5-1
ASSLGQGGNEKLF	TRBJ1-4	TRBD1	TRBV27
ASSGYNEQF	TRBJ2-1	-	TRBV7-9
ASSLSSTYEQY	TRBJ2-7	-	TRBV27
ASSFTGTGSYEQY	TRBJ2-7	TRBD1	TRBV27
SVETGAAF	TRBJ1-1	TRBD1	TRBV29-1
ASSLAGQAHYEQY	TRBJ2-7	TRBD1	TRBV5-6
ASSTTGGTEAF	TRBJ1-1	-	TRBV7-6
ASSMGQGMTDTQY	TRBJ2-3	TRBD1	TRBV19
ASSNRDRGREDQPQH	TRBJ1-5	-	TRBV21-1